Presented here are 22 T cell receptor beta chains from one specimen sequenced in a study of T cell responses to AZD1222 COVID-19 vaccine. Produced via immunoSEQ multiplex PCR; TCRdb's table is partial and in-frame only. The table records about 150,000 clones, about nine tenths of them present only once. The specimen comprised peripheral blood, sampled 28 days after the second AZD1222 dose. The receptors come from an adult who received the AZD1222 COVID-19 vaccine.

This clone was detected only once. The chain joins TRBV5-1 to TRBJ1-2, with 8 bases lining up with TRBD1. The trim removed 2 bases at V and 7 bases at J, leaving 4 bases unmatched. The CDR3 runs 13 residues. Germline CDR1 SGHRS, CDR2 YFSETQ. The CDR3 sequence is CASSLQGELGYTF. The CDR3 nucleotides read TGCGCCAGCAGCTTACAGGGGGAGCTTGGCTACACCTTC.

The CDR3 sequence: CASSAKREVVEQFF. The CDR3, as DNA: TGTGCCAGCAGCGCAAAGCGGGAGGTCGTCGAGCAGTTCTTC. The chain uses TRBV9 and TRBJ2-1; 9 positions agree with TRBD2. The CDR3 is 14 amino acids. V shed 3 bases, J shed 10 bases, and the junction held 8 bases outside the gene matches. CDR1 is SGDLS and CDR2 is YYNGEE in the germline V gene.

This clone was observed a few times. V is TRBV12-5 and J is TRBJ1-5, with 8 bases that match TRBD1. The CDR3 totals 15 residues. The V gene end was trimmed by 3 bases and the J gene end by 3 bases; junction bases not matched to a gene: 4. Germline V CDR1 and CDR2: LGHNT, FRNRAP. CDR3 loop: CASGFGQGFNQPQHF. In DNA form, the CDR3 reads TGTGCTAGTGGTTTCGGACAGGGCTTCAATCAGCCCCAGCATTTT.

The chain has TRBV14 and TRBJ2-7; 7 bases fit TRBD1. V was pared by 3 bases and J by 0 bases, with 8 bases of the junction left unmatched. The CDR3 is 16 residues long. CDR1 is SGHDN and CDR2 is FVKESK in the germline V gene. The chain's CDR3 is CASSHDGQVTSYEQYF. The CDR3 bases are TGTGCCAGCAGCCATGACGGACAGGTAACCTCCTACGAGCAGTACTTC.

J is TRBJ2-2 and V is TRBV5-4, with TRBD2 matching over 12 bases. The J segment lost 5 bases and the V segment lost 3 bases, leaving 5 bases of the junction unmatched. Germline CDR1 reads SGHNT; CDR2 reads YYREEE (reference sequence). The CDR3 is 16 residues long. The CDR3 here is CASSSWTSGVTGELFF. The DNA for the CDR3 is TGTGCCAGCAGCTCCTGGACTAGCGGGGTTACCGGGGAGCTGTTTTTT.

This clone occurred once. The chain combines TRBV18 with TRBJ2-1; D is possibly TRBD1 (5 bases). Germline V gives CDR1 KGHSH, CDR2 LQKENI. The V end was cut by 3 bases, the J end by 7 bases, with 13 bases between. The CDR3 is 14 amino acids. The CDR3 reads CASSPDLGANEQFF. CDR3 nucleotides: TGTGCCAGCTCACCTGACTTAGGGGCAAATGAGCAGTTCTTC. The variable domain in full, completed from reference TRBV18 and TRBJ2-1, reads NAGVMQNPRHLVRRRGQEARLRCSPMKGHSHVYWYRQLPEEGLKFMVYLQKENIIDESGMPKERFSAEFPKEGPSILRIQQVVRGDSAAYFCASSPDLGANEQFFGPGTRLTVL.

The chain joins TRBV15 to TRBJ2-5; D may be TRBD1 (5 bases). Germline assignment: CDR1 LNHNV and CDR2 YYDKDF (reference sequence). The CDR3 is 14 residues long. Trimming took off 1 base at V and 2 bases at J, with 8 bases between the two ends. The CDR3 region is CATSRGAGQETQYF. The CDR3 DNA reads as TGTGCCACCAGCAGAGGGGCAGGGCAAGAGACCCAGTACTTC.

The chain joins TRBV15 to TRBJ1-1, with no clear D. This CDR3 has 12 amino acids. The ends were cut back, 2 bases at V and 5 bases at J, with 6 bases in the middle. Germline loops: CDR1 LNHNV, CDR2 YYDKDF (reference sequence). CDR3 protein: CATSRKETEAFF. CDR3 coding DNA: TGTGCCACCAGCAGAAAAGAAACTGAAGCTTTCTTT.

The CDR3 DNA reads TGTGCCAGCACTCCTAGTAGCAATCAGCCCCAGCATTTT. It encodes CASTPSSNQPQHF. The chain is built from TRBV12-3 or TRBV12-4 and TRBJ1-5; D is undetermined. V dropped 7 bases and J dropped 0 bases, with 7 bases sitting between them. There are 13 residues in the CDR3.

The chain is built from TRBV7-2 and TRBJ2-3; D perhaps matches TRBD1 (7 bases). CDR1 and CDR2 (germline): SGHTA, FQGNSA. CDR3 length: 16 residues. Trimming took 8 bases from V and 4 from J, leaving 22 bases between them. The CDR3 region has the DNA TGTGCCAGCTCCTTATCGGGACAGACGGGGGCAGATACGCAGTATTTT. Encoded protein: CASSLSGQTGADTQYF.

The V call is TRBV28, the J call TRBJ1-5; D remains ambiguous. This CDR3 spans 14 amino acids. The germline V gene encodes CDR1 MDHEN and CDR2 SYDVKM. Trimming took 5 bases from V and 4 from J, leaving 12 bases between them. CDR3 residues: CASSARLGNQPQHF. CDR3 nucleotide sequence: TGTGCCAGCAGTGCCAGGTTAGGTAATCAGCCCCAGCATTTT. Supplemented by reference TRBV28 and TRBJ1-5, the full variable domain reads DVKVTQSSRYLVKRTGEKVFLECVQDMDHENMFWYRQDPGLGLRLIYFSYDVKMKEKGDIPEGYSVSREKKERFSLILESASTNQTSMYLCASSARLGNQPQHFGDGTRLSIL.

Only one count was recorded for this clone. V usage is TRBV18 and J usage is TRBJ1-1, with TRBD1 identical over 12 bases. Losses at the gene ends were 6 bases for V and 7 bases for J; bases not matched to a gene: 3. The CDR3 loop spans 13 amino acids. In germline, CDR1 is KGHSH, CDR2 LQKENI. In DNA form, the CDR3 reads TGTGCCAGCTCGGGGACAGGGGGCAATGAAGCTTTCTTT. Translated: CASSGTGGNEAFF.

This clone was counted a few times. The chain employs TRBV6-5 and TRBJ1-1; 8 nucleotides agree with TRBD1. Germline values: CDR1 MNHEY, CDR2 SVGAGI. The CDR3 has 13 amino acids. Trimming removed 10 bases from V and 5 bases from J; junction bases left unmatched: 9. The CDR3, as DNA: TGTGCCATTCCGGGACAGGATGGGACTGAAGCTTTCTTT. Its protein is CAIPGQDGTEAFF.

This clone was counted a single time. The chain carries TRBV6-5 and TRBJ1-4; 10 bases line up with TRBD1. The V and J ends lost 6 bases and 8 bases, in that order; junction bases with no gene match: 3. The CDR3 totals 13 residues. Per germline, CDR1 MNHEY and CDR2 SVGAGI. The DNA for the CDR3 is TGTGCCAGCAGAGACAGGGGGCTAGAAAAACTGTTTTTT. This translates into CASRDRGLEKLFF.

The chain uses TRBV5-1 and TRBJ2-7; TRBD2 might be the D (6 bases). This CDR3 has 14 residues. The germline V gene encodes CDR1 SGHRS and CDR2 YFSETQ. V dropped 5 bases and J dropped 0 bases, with 12 bases sitting between them. The CDR3: CASSPGLGSYEQYF. The CDR3 DNA sequence: TGCGCCAGCAGTCCGGGACTCGGCTCCTACGAGCAGTACTTC.

Points on this clone: Compared with germline, one end of the junction differs, possibly owing to a read error. The chain links TRBV6-1 to TRBJ1-1; 7 bases line up with TRBD1. The CDR3 contains 14 residues. Per germline, CDR1 MNHNS and CDR2 SASEGT. This chain's CDR3 is CASREETGKYEAFF. CDR3 nucleotides: TGTGCCAGCAGAGAAGAGACAGGGAAATATGAAGCTTTCTTT.

For this clone: Other nucleotide sequences from this sample produce the same CDR3. The chain joins TRBV2 to TRBJ2-7; D might be TRBD2 (5 bases). Trimming removed 1 base from V and 3 bases from J, with 13 bases in between. The CDR3 length is 15 residues. Germline assignment: CDR1 SNHLY and CDR2 FYNNEI. The CDR3 DNA follows: TGTGCCAGCAGTGAAGTACTAGGGAACTTCTACGAGCAGTACTTC. Amino acid sequence: CASSEVLGNFYEQYF.

The chain uses TRBV3-1 (or the pseudogene TRBV3-2) and TRBJ2-1; 8 bases are a match to TRBD2. V lost 4 bases to trimming and J lost 5 bases; unmatched junction nucleotides: 7. Germline V gene sequence: CDR1 LGHDT, CDR2 YNNKEL (reference sequence). The CDR3 is made up of 15 amino acids. For the CDR3, the DNA is TGTGCCAGCAGCCCGAGCGGGAGAGTAGACAATGAGCAGTTCTTC. It yields the protein CASSPSGRVDNEQFF.

J is TRBJ1-2 and V is TRBV18, with 7 bases fitting TRBD1. Germline CDR1 and CDR2: KGHSH and LQKENI. The V gene end was trimmed by 3 bases and the J gene end by 0 bases; junction bases not matched to a gene: 4. There are 15 residues in the CDR3. CDR3 region: CASSPTTGANYGYTF. CDR3 nucleotide sequence: TGTGCCAGCTCACCGACAACAGGGGCTAACTATGGCTACACCTTC. Full variable domain (missing parts from reference TRBV18 and TRBJ1-2): NAGVMQNPRHLVRRRGQEARLRCSPMKGHSHVYWYRQLPEEGLKFMVYLQKENIIDESGMPKERFSAEFPKEGPSILRIQQVVRGDSAAYFCASSPTTGANYGYTFGSGTRLTVV.

The chain uses TRBV2 and TRBJ1-3; no reliable D call. Trimming stripped 9 bases from V and 3 bases from J, with 9 bases between. Germline assignment: CDR1 SNHLY and CDR2 FYNNEI. The CDR3 is made up of 12 amino acids. CDR3 loop: CASGIFGNTIYF. In nucleotides, the CDR3 is TGTGCCAGTGGAATTTTTGGAAACACCATATATTTT.

This clone was seen a few times. The chain joins TRBV19 to TRBJ1-3; 8 positions agree with TRBD1. CDR1 and CDR2 (germline): LNHDA, SQIVND (reference sequence). Trimming removed 5 bases from V and 5 bases from J; junction bases left unmatched: 5. This CDR3 contains 14 residues. This CDR3 is CASSPTGGRNTIYF. The CDR3 DNA sequence: TGTGCCAGTAGTCCTACAGGGGGACGAAACACCATATATTTT.

The chain is built from TRBV7-2 and TRBJ2-5, with D possibly called TRBD1 or TRBD2 (6 bases each). CDR3 size: 16 residues. Germline V CDR1 and CDR2: SGHTA, FQGNSA. V was shortened by 5 bases and J by 1 base, with 17 bases between the two germline ends. DNA of the CDR3: TGTGCCAGCAGCGGAGGTCTGGGGGGCCCCCAAGAGACCCAGTACTTC. It encodes CASSGGLGGPQETQYF.